This T cell receptor beta chain was identified in a study of PD-L1 blockade in urothelial cancer (dated by TCRdb to about 2017). For context, the study as a whole: Every patient began therapy in 2014 and was given atezolizumab 1,200 mg intravenously every 3 weeks. About 90% of the roughly 30 patients were males with bladder-origin urothelial cancer, and about 65% of the 29 reported a prior smoking history. Patients had an ECOG performance status of 0 or 1 and had received between 0 and 3 prior chemotherapy regimens. Blood samples were analyzed at 3 weeks after treatment start (second dose) and at 6 weeks after treatment start. A median of about 150,000 T cells and approximately 83,000 unique TCRs was obtained from blood samples, and a median clonality of roughly 0.082 was observed. The study was an exploratory multi-omic analysis of somatic, immune and clinical correlates of response to PD-L1 blockade with atezolizumab in urothelial cancer. Pretreatment tumor samples and matched peripheral blood, collected serially before and after atezolizumab treatment, underwent TCR sequencing. Durable clinical benefit meant progression-free survival longer than 6 months, and TCR features were also tested against progression-free and overall survival. Whole exome sequencing and RNA sequencing of pretreatment tumors were performed alongside TCR sequencing in the same patients. Fewer than ten patients reached durable clinical benefit, while fewer than 25 patients did not. Pretreatment blood TCR-seq was available for fewer than 30 patients, at least one posttreatment blood collection was obtained for roughly 24 patients, and tumor TCR-seq was available for roughly 24 patients. Broad study findings and their caveats: Among patients with durable benefit, tumor-associated TCR clones showed greater expansion in peripheral blood 3 weeks after treatment started (n of about 20, p = 0.022). A pretreatment peripheral blood TCR clonality below the median was linked to improved progression-free and overall survival. Small sample size (n ≈ 30) and many exploratory analyses mean the results are intended to be hypothesis-generating.

Synthetic TCR analog templates were spiked into each PCR so that absolute template abundance could be estimated from read counts. The immunoSEQ assay used bias-controlled V and J gene primers to amplify TCRbeta CDR3 regions from genomic DNA. Sequencing of rearranged TCRbeta segments was performed at approximately 20X coverage. From the authors' description of their analysis: Clustering was used to correct sequencing errors, and CDR3s were annotated against IMGT to assign V, D and J genes. Out-of-frame and stop-codon sequences were excluded, and only productive TCRbeta rearrangements were used in downstream analyses. Clonality was calculated as one minus the Shannon entropy normalized by the log of the number of unique productive sequences. Fisher's exact test with Benjamini-Hochberg correction, using a cutoff of adjusted p below 0.01, was how clones that differed between time points or between blood and tumor were identified. This is the immuneACCESS table as TCRdb keeps it, with only in-frame sequences that have V and J called. A part of the clones is gone; compared with another copy, unresolved V genes explain less than half, and the rest is unexplained. The V and J calls and clone size are taken from that table; D and trimming were inferred from the DNA. A total of some 71,000 clones appear in this sample, roughly 80% of them only once. Together, the top ten hold about 6.9% of the sample.

This clone was seen just once. Its antigen is not yet known. No qualities accompany the bases; no much larger clone lies one base away. Sample time point, as interpreted from the label and publication: pretreatment peripheral blood. The cohort included 29 patients with locally advanced or metastatic urothelial carcinoma who were treated at Memorial Sloan Kettering on a trial protocol. Peripheral blood mononuclear cells were collected from each patient pretreatment and during treatment, giving between 1 and 8 total time points per patient. The Qiagen DNeasy Blood extraction kit was used to purify genomic DNA from total PBMCs and tumor samples. Collected pretreatment and during treatment, PBMCs were isolated and stored as previously described. This sample comprised PBMCs, obtained around atezolizumab (anti-PD-L1) treatment. The sequence derives from a man aged 40-49 years with urothelial cancer.

The CDR3 region reads CASSRQGANTGELFF. The DNA reads as follows: TGTGCCAGCAGCAGACAGGGGGCAAACACCGGGGAGCTGTTTTTT. The chain is encoded by TRBV6-1 joined to TRBJ2-2, with 10 bases in between that match TRBD1. Unmatched junction bases come to 3, with V trimmed by 6 bases and J by 2 bases. Including the terminal cysteine and phenylalanine, the CDR3 comprises 15 residues. Left in the record is the CDR3 DNA by itself, 45 bases read in frame from the first base. The germline V gene specifies MNHNS as CDR1 and SASEGT as CDR2.